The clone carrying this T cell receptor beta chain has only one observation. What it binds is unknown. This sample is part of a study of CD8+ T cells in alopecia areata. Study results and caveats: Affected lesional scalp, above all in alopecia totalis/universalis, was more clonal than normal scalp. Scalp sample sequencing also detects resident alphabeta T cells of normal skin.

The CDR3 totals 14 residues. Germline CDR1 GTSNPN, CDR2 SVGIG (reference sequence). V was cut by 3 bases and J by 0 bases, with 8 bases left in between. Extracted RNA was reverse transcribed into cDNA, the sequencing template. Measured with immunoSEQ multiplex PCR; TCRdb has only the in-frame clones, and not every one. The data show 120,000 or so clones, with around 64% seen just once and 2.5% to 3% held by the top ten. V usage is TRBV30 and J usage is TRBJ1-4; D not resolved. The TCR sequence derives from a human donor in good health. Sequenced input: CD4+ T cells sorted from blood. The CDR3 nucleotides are TGTGCCTGGAGCCCGACCGCAACTAATGAAAAACTGTTTTTT. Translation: CAWSPTATNEKLFF. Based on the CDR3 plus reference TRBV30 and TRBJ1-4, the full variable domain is SQTIHQWPATLVQPVGSPLSLECTVEGTSNPNLYWYRQAAGRGLQLLFYSVGIGQISSEVPQNLSASRPQDRQFILSSKKLLLSDSGFYLCAWSPTATNEKLFFGSGTQLSVL.